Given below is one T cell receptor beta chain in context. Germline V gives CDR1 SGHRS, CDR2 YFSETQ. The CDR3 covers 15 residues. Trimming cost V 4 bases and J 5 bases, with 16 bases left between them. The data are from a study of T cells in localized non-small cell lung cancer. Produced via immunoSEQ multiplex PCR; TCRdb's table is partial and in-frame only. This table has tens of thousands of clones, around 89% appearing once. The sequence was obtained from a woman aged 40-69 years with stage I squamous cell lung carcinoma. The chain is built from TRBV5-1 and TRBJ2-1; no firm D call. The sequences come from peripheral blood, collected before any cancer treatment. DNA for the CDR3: TGCGCCAGCAGCCCCACGACGGTAGTTCACAATGAGCAGTTCTTC. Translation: CASSPTTVVHNEQFF.